These 5 T cell receptor beta chains came from one sample sequenced in a study of T-cell reconstitution after alpha-beta-depleted transplantation in children. Unique molecular identifiers were incorporated into the prepared TCRbeta library. A single record per CDR3 protein comes from TCRdb applying MiXCR to the PCR reads. Among about 830,000 distinct CDR3 sequences listed, around 17% were seen once. The source was PBMCs, mostly from graft donor cells, collected 360 days after TCRalphabeta/CD19-depleted stem cell transplant. The receptors here all came from a male patient under 18 who had a stem cell transplant for acute lymphoblastic leukemia, so the T cells may come from the graft donor.

This clonotype showed up many times. The chain joins TRBV5-1 to TRBJ2-4; 8 bases are shared with TRBD1. CDR3 size: 18 residues. In germline, CDR1 is SGHRS, CDR2 YFSETQ. The ends lost 2 bases at V and 0 bases at J; junction bases unmatched: 10. CDR3 DNA sequence: TGCGCCAGCAGCTTCCCAACAGGGGGTCGAGGAGCCAAAAACATTCAGTACTTC. Residues: CASSFPTGGRGAKNIQYF.

This clonotype was observed many times. This chain connects TRBV5-1 to TRBJ2-7; TRBD1 might be the D (6 bases). Germline values: CDR1 SGHRS, CDR2 YFSETQ. Trimming took off 6 bases at V and 4 bases at J, with 17 bases between the two ends. The CDR3 runs to 14 residues. This CDR3 is CASTVGQPGYEQYF. The CDR3 coding sequence is TGCGCCAGCACCGTGGGACAACCCGGGTACGAGCAGTACTTC. The variable domain in full, completed from reference TRBV5-1 and TRBJ2-7, reads KAGVTQTPRYLIKTRGQQVTLSCSPISGHRSVSWYQQTPGQGLQFLFEYFSETQRNKGNFPGRFSGRQFSNSRSEMNVSTLELGDSALYLCASTVGQPGYEQYFGPGTRLTVT.

The table lists this clonotype with a few counts. V gene TRBV20-1 combines with J gene TRBJ2-3, with D possibly matching TRBD1 (5 bases). CDR1 is DFQATT and CDR2 is SNEGSKA in the germline V gene (reference sequence). This CDR3 spans 15 amino acids. V was trimmed by 0 bases and J by 5 bases, leaving 15 bases between them. CDR3 nucleotides: TGCAGTGCTAGAGATCGAATGGCAAGGGGAGATACGCAGTATTTT. Amino acids: CSARDRMARGDTQYF.

CDR3 nucleotides: TGTGCCACCAGCAGAGGGACAACTGAGCAGTTCTTC. It yields the protein CATSRGTTEQFF. The gene calls are TRBV15 and TRBJ2-1; TRBD1 might be the D (5 bases). This CDR3 has 12 amino acids. Trimming removed 1 base from V and 9 bases from J, with 7 bases in between. CDR1 and CDR2 (germline): LNHNV, YYDKDF (reference sequence).

The table lists this clonotype with a few counts. The genes are TRBV4-1 and TRBJ2-5, with D tentatively TRBD2 (5 bases). The V end lost 4 bases, the J end lost 1 base, and 10 bases lay between the germline ends. Germline V gives CDR1 MGHRA, CDR2 YSYEKL. The CDR3 length is 14 residues. The CDR3 loop reads CASSLREPQETQYF. The DNA for the CDR3 is TGCGCCAGCAGCCTACGGGAACCCCAAGAGACCCAGTACTTC.